Included here is one T cell receptor beta chain sequence, with context. PCR was performed using 60 Vbeta and 13 Jbeta primers. The data were produced by immunoSEQ multiplex PCR, yet TCRdb's version contains in-frame clones alone and is incomplete. The table lists just over 200,000 clones, approximately 85% of them singletons. The data originate from a study of cytomegalovirus exposure and HLA in healthy donors. Looking at the study overall: As released early, the data held 80 million to 90 million unique TCRs from HLA-typed donors.

This clonotype originated in a middle-aged woman in good health and CMV-seronegative. The sequencing sample was made of PBMCs.

Here the CDR3 reads CASQVGNTEAFF. The CDR3 coding sequence is TGTGCCAGTCAGGTGGGGAACACTGAAGCTTTCTTT. This sequence joins TRBV18 and TRBJ1-1, with D unresolved. Germline V lookup: CDR1 KGHSH, CDR2 LQKENI. The CDR3 length is 12 residues. Between the trimmed V and J ends, which lost 9 bases and 1 base, there was a span of 9 bases.